These T cell receptor beta chains were read from a single sample in a study of Graves' ophthalmopathy and Graves' hyperthyroidism. TCRdb re-called the multiplex PCR reads through MiXCR, storing one row per CDR3 protein. The data show some 390,000 distinct CDR3 sequences, around 16% seen once. The sequenced material came from peripheral blood. The receptors originated from a woman aged 18-29 years with Graves' ophthalmopathy. The CDR3 runs from the conserved cysteine through the conserved F or W. D genes are given only for firm matches. Clone size is given for some rows only: seen once, a few or many times, or a class if the clone is expanded.

d_gene: NA; v_gene: TRBV24-1; abundance: many; j_gene: TRBJ2-2; CDR3aa: CATSDPGKSTGELFF; CDR3nt: TGTGCCACCAGTGATCCCGGAAAAAGCACCGGGGAGCTGTTTTTT
d_gene: TRBD2; v_gene: TRBV27; abundance: many; j_gene: TRBJ2-7; CDR3aa: CASSFSPRGTYEQYF; CDR3nt: TGTGCCAGCAGTTTTTCCCCGCGGGGGACCTACGAGCAGTACTTC
d_gene: NA; v_gene: TRBV12-3/TRBV12-4; abundance: few; j_gene: TRBJ2-5; CDR3aa: CASSSGQASGETQYF; CDR3nt: TGTGCCAGCAGTTCAGGACAGGCTAGCGGGGAGACCCAGTACTTC
d_gene: NA; v_gene: TRBV27; abundance: many; j_gene: TRBJ2-7; CDR3aa: CASSLKGGSYEQYF; CDR3nt: TGTGCCAGCAGTTTGAAAGGGGGCTCCTACGAGCAGTACTTC
d_gene: TRBD1; v_gene: TRBV30; abundance: NA; j_gene: TRBJ1-5; CDR3aa: CACQPGQGYQPQHF; CDR3nt: TGTGCCTGTCAACCGGGACAGGGATATCAGCCCCAGCATTTT
d_gene: TRBD2; v_gene: TRBV11-2; abundance: NA; j_gene: TRBJ2-2; CDR3aa: CASSPRVAGLSSNTGELFF; CDR3nt: TGTGCCAGCAGCCCCCGGGTAGCGGGCTTGTCCTCGAACACCGGGGAGCTGTTTTTT
d_gene: NA; v_gene: TRBV27; abundance: NA; j_gene: TRBJ2-7; CDR3aa: CASSLESGNYEQYF; CDR3nt: TGTGCCAGCAGCTTAGAGTCGGGGAACTACGAGCAGTACTTC
d_gene: TRBD2; v_gene: TRBV5-1; abundance: many; j_gene: TRBJ2-7; CDR3aa: CASSPGLAGGLYEQYF; CDR3nt: TGCGCCAGCAGCCCGGGACTAGCGGGAGGGTTATACGAGCAGTACTTC
d_gene: TRBD1; v_gene: TRBV12-3/TRBV12-4; abundance: many; j_gene: TRBJ2-6; CDR3aa: CASSSGQGWSGANVLTF; CDR3nt: TGTGCCAGCAGTTCCGGACAGGGATGGTCTGGGGCCAACGTCCTGACTTTC
d_gene: NA; v_gene: TRBV11-2; abundance: NA; j_gene: TRBJ2-7; CDR3aa: CASSLRGAGTYEQYF; CDR3nt: TGTGCCAGCAGCTTAAGGGGGGCCGGTACCTACGAGCAGTACTTC
d_gene: NA; v_gene: TRBV12-3/TRBV12-4; abundance: many; j_gene: TRBJ2-7; CDR3aa: CASSLEVYEQYF; CDR3nt: TGTGCCAGCAGTTTAGAGGTCTACGAGCAGTACTTC
d_gene: NA; v_gene: TRBV10-3; abundance: many; j_gene: TRBJ1-5; CDR3aa: CAISDDISNQPQHF; CDR3nt: TGTGCCATCAGTGATGACATTAGCAATCAGCCCCAGCATTTT
d_gene: NA; v_gene: TRBV6-2/TRBV6-3; abundance: many; j_gene: TRBJ2-2; CDR3aa: CASSLNIRTGELFF; CDR3nt: TGTGCCAGCAGCCTAAATATCCGCACCGGGGAGCTGTTTTTT
d_gene: NA; v_gene: TRBV10-2; abundance: many; j_gene: TRBJ1-5; CDR3aa: CAAQGNGPHQPQHF; CDR3nt: TGCGCCGCCCAAGGTAACGGGCCGCATCAGCCCCAGCATTTT
d_gene: NA; v_gene: TRBV7-2; abundance: many; j_gene: TRBJ2-7; CDR3aa: CASSLQAEEQYF; CDR3nt: TGTGCCAGCAGCTTACAAGCGGAGGAGCAGTACTTC
d_gene: NA; v_gene: TRBV29-1; abundance: once; j_gene: TRBJ1-5; CDR3aa: CSVGQYNQPQHF; CDR3nt: TGCAGCGTTGGTCAGTACAATCAGCCCCAGCATTTT
d_gene: NA; v_gene: TRBV11-2; abundance: NA; j_gene: TRBJ2-7; CDR3aa: CASSFTLAAASYEQYF; CDR3nt: TGTGCCAGCAGCTTTACCCTGGCGGCAGCGTCCTACGAGCAGTACTTC
d_gene: TRBD2; v_gene: TRBV11-2; abundance: many; j_gene: TRBJ2-7; CDR3aa: CASSLTSGRALKNEQYF; CDR3nt: TGTGCCAGCAGCTTAACTAGCGGGAGGGCCTTAAAAAACGAGCAGTACTTC
d_gene: TRBD2; v_gene: TRBV6-1; abundance: NA; j_gene: TRBJ2-7; CDR3aa: CATGPAGHYEQYF; CDR3nt: TGTGCCACCGGTCCAGCGGGGCACTACGAGCAGTACTTC
d_gene: NA; v_gene: TRBV6-1; abundance: NA; j_gene: TRBJ1-1; CDR3aa: CASRFPLGGEAFF; CDR3nt: TGTGCCAGCAGGTTCCCGTTGGGGGGTGAAGCTTTCTTT
d_gene: NA; v_gene: TRBV28; abundance: many; j_gene: TRBJ1-1; CDR3aa: CASSLNPRNTEAFF; CDR3nt: TGTGCCAGCAGTTTAAACCCGCGGAACACTGAAGCTTTCTTT
d_gene: TRBD1; v_gene: TRBV11-2; abundance: many; j_gene: TRBJ2-5; CDR3aa: CASSPQGAVETQYF; CDR3nt: TGTGCCAGCAGCCCCCAGGGGGCGGTGGAGACCCAGTACTTC
d_gene: TRBD1; v_gene: TRBV6-1; abundance: many; j_gene: TRBJ2-5; CDR3aa: CASIYRGETQYF; CDR3nt: TGTGCCAGTATTTACAGGGGGGAGACCCAGTACTTC
d_gene: NA; v_gene: TRBV6-1; abundance: many; j_gene: TRBJ1-5; CDR3aa: CASSPDRISNQPQHF; CDR3nt: TGTGCCAGCAGTCCCGATAGAATTTCAAATCAGCCCCAGCATTTT